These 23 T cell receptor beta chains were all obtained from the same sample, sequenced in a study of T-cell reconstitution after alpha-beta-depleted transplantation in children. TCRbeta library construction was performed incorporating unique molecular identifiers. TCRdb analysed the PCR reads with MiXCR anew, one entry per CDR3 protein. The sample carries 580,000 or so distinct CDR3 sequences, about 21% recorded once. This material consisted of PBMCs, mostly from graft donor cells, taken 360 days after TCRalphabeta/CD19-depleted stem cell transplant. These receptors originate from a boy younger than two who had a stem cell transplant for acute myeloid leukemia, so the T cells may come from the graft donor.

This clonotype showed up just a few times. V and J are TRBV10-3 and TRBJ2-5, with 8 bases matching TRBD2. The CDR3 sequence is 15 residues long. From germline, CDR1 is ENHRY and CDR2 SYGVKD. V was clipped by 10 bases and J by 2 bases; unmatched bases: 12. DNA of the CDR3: TGTGCCACCACCGGGGGGGCGACCGATCAAGAGACCCAGTACTTC. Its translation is CATTGGATDQETQYF.

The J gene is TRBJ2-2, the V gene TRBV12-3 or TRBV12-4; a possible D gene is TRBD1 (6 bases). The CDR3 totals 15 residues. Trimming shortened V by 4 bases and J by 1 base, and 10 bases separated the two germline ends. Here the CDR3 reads CASSYWGLNTGELFF. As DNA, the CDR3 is TGTGCCAGCAGTTACTGGGGGCTGAACACCGGGGAGCTGTTTTTT.

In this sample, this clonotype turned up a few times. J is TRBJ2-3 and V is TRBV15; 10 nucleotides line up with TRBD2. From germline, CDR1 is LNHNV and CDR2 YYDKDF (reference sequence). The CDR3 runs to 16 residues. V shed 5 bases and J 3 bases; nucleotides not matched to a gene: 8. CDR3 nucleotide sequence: TGTGCCACCAGCGGGGAAGCGGGGGGGCGGACAGATACGCAGTATTTT. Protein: CATSGEAGGRTDTQYF.

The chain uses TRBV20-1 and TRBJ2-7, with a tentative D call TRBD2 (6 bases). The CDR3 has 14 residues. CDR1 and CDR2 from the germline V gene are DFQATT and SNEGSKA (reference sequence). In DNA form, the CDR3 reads TGCTGTGCTAGAGAGGCGGGGACTGGCTACGAGCAGTACGTC. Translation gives CCAREAGTGYEQYV.

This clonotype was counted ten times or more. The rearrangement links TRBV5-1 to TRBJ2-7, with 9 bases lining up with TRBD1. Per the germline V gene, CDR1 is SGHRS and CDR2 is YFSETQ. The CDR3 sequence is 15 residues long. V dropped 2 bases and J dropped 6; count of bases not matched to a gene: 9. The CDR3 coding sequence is TGCGCCAGCAGCTTTCTGGACAGGGGAATAGGCGAGCAGTACTTC. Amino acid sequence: CASSFLDRGIGEQYF. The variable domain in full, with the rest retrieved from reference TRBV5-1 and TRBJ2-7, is KAGVTQTPRYLIKTRGQQVTLSCSPISGHRSVSWYQQTPGQGLQFLFEYFSETQRNKGNFPGRFSGRQFSNSRSEMNVSTLELGDSALYLCASSFLDRGIGEQYFGPGTRLTVT.

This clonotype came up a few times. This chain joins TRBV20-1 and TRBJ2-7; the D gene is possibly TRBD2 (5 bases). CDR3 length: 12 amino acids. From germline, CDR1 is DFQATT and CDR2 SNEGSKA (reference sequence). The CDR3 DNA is TGCGGTAACGGACTGGACTCCTACGAGCAGTACGTC. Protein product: CGNGLDSYEQYV.

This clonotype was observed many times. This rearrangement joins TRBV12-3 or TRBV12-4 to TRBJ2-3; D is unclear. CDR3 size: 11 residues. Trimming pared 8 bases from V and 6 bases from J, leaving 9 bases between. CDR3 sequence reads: CASSPRDTQYF. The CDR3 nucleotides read TGTGCCAGCTCACCAAGGGATACGCAGTATTTT.

CDR3 in DNA: TGTGCCAGCAGCTTAAACCAGTTCTCTGGAAACACCATATATTTT. Its protein is CASSLNQFSGNTIYF. This chain links TRBV11-1 with TRBJ1-3; no clear D gene. In germline, CDR1 is SGHAT, CDR2 FQDESV (reference sequence). V was cut by 2 bases and J by 0 bases, with 8 bases left in between. This CDR3 has 15 residues.

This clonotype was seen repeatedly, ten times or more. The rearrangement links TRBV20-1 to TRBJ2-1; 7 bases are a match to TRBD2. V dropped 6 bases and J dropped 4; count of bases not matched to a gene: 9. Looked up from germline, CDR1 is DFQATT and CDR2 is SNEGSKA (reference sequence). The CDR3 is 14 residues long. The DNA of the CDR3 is TGCAGTGCCAAGAGCGGGGATGGTTACAATGAGCAGTTCTTC. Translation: CSAKSGDGYNEQFF.

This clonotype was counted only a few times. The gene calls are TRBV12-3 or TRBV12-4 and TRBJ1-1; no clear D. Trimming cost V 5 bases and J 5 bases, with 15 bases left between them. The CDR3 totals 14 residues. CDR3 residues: CASSTDGERTEAFF. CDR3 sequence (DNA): TGTGCCAGCAGTACCGACGGCGAACGGACTGAAGCTTTCTTT.

CDR3 sequence (DNA): TGCAGTGCTAGAGGGACAGGGCTAGGAAACTATGGCTACACCTTC. This gives the protein CSARGTGLGNYGYTF. The rearrangement links TRBV20-1 to TRBJ1-2; 8 bases line up with TRBD1. V dropped 1 base and J dropped 2; count of bases not matched to a gene: 6. This CDR3 has 15 amino acids. Germline V gene sequence: CDR1 DFQATT, CDR2 SNEGSKA (reference sequence).

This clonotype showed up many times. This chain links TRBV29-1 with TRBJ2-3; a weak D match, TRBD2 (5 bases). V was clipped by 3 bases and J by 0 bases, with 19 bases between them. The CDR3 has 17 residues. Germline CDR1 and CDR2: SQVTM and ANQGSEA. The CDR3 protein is CSVDRLWTVTSTDTQYF. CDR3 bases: TGCAGCGTTGACCGCTTGTGGACTGTTACTAGCACAGATACGCAGTATTTT.

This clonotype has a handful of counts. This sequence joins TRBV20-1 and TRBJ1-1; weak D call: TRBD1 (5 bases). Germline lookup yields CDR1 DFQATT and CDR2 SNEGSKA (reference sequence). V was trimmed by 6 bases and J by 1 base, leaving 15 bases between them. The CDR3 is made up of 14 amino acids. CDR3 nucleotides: TGCAGTGCCCCTTCAACAGGTGGGAACACTGAAGCTTTCTTT. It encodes CSAPSTGGNTEAFF.

The CDR3 nucleotides read TGTGCCAGCAGAAACTCGGGACTGCTACAAAACATTCAGTACTTC. This codes for CASRNSGLLQNIQYF. This chain joins TRBV12-3 or TRBV12-4 and TRBJ2-4, with D maybe TRBD2 (6 bases). V lost 6 bases, J lost 5 bases, and 17 bases lay in between. The CDR3 has 15 amino acids.

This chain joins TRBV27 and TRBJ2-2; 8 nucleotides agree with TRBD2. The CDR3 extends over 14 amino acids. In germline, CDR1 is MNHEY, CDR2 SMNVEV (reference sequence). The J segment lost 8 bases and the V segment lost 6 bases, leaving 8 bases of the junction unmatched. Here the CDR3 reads CASSRLASTGELFF. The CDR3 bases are TGTGCCAGCAGCCGACTAGCGAGTACGGGGGAGCTGTTTTTT.

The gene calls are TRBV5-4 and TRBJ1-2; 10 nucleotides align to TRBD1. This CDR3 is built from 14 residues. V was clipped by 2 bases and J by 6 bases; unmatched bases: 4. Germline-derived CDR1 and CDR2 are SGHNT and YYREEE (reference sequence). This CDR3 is CASSFDRGRDGYTF. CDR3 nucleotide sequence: TGTGCCAGCAGCTTCGACAGGGGGCGTGATGGCTACACCTTC.

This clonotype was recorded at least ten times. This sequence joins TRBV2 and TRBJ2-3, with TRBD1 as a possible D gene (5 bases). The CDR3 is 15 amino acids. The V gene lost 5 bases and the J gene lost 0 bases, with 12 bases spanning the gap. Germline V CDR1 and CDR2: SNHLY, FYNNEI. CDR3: CASSPGWLSTDTQYF. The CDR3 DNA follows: TGTGCCAGCAGTCCAGGGTGGTTGAGCACAGATACGCAGTATTTT.

As DNA, the CDR3 is TGCGCCAGCAGTCAACAGGGGTCCCCGACGGGAGGCTACACCTTC. Protein: CASSQQGSPTGGYTF. The rearrangement links TRBV5-1 to TRBJ1-2; 7 bases are shared with TRBD1. The CDR3 contains 15 residues. Germline lookup yields CDR1 SGHRS and CDR2 YFSETQ. J lost 8 bases, V lost 5 bases, and 15 bases had no gene match.

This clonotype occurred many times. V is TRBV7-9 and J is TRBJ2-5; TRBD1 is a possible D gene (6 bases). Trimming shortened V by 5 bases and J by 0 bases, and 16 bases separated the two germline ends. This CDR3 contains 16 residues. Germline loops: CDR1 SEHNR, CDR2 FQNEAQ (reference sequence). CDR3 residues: CASSLGPRDNQETQYF. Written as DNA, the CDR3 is TGTGCCAGCAGCCTAGGACCACGGGACAACCAAGAGACCCAGTACTTC. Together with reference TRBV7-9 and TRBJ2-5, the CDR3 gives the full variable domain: DTGVSQNPRHKITKRGQNVTFRCDPISEHNRLYWYRQTLGQGPEFLTYFQNEAQLEKSRLLSDRFSAERPKGSFSTLEIQRTEQGDSAMYLCASSLGPRDNQETQYFGPGTRLLVL.

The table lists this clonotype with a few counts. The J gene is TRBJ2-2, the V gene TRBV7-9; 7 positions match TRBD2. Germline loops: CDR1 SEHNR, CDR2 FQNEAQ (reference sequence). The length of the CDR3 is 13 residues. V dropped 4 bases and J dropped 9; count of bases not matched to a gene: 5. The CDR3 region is CASSSGGSRELFF. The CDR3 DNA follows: TGTGCCAGCAGCTCGGGGGGTTCAAGGGAGCTGTTTTTT.

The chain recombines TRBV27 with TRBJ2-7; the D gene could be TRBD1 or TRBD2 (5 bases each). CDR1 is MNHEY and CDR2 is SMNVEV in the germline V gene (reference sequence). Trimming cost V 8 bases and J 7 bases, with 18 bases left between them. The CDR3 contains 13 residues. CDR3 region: CASRLTGYREQYF. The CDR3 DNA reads TGTGCCAGCCGCCTGACGGGGTACAGGGAGCAGTACTTC.

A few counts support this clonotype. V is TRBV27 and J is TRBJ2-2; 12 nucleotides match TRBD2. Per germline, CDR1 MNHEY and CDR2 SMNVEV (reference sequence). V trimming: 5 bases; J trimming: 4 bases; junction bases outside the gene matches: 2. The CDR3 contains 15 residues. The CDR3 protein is CASSPGLAGTGELFF. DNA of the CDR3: TGTGCCAGCAGTCCGGGACTAGCGGGCACCGGGGAGCTGTTTTTT.

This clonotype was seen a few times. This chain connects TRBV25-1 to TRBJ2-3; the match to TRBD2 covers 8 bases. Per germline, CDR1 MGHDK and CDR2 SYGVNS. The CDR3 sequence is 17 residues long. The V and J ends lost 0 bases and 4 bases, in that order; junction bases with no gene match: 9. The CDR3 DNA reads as TGTGCCAGCAGTGAATATGAACCGGGACTAGTTTCAGATACGCAGTATTTT. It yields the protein CASSEYEPGLVSDTQYF. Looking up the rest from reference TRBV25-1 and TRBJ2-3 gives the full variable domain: EADIYQTPRYLVIGTGKKITLECSQTMGHDKMYWYQQDPGMELHLIHYSYGVNSTEKGDLSSESTVSRIRTEHFPLTLESARPSHTSQYLCASSEYEPGLVSDTQYFGPGTRLTVL.